The clone carrying this T cell receptor beta chain is deemed large. The data derive from a study of spatial heterogeneity in lung cancer. TCRdb ran MiXCR on the 5' RACE reads and lists one entry per CDR3 protein. The table records some 2,000 distinct CDR3 sequences, roughly 8.9% of them present only once. This CDR3 has 13 amino acids. V was clipped by 4 bases and J by 6 bases, with 15 bases between them. CDR1 and CDR2 (germline): SQVTM, ANQGSEA. The time point denotes: sample taken at primary tumor resection. Whole RNA was taken from tumor, nontumor lung or frozen PBMC; it was then sequenced unsorted. The sequenced sample was normal lung tissue next to the tumor, obtained at surgery. The sequence was collected from a female donor with early-stage non-small cell lung cancer. The chain combines TRBV29-1 with TRBJ1-2, with D perhaps matching TRBD1 (6 bases). This CDR3 reads CSVAGSGVDGYTF. The DNA for the CDR3 is TGCAGCGTTGCAGGGTCAGGGGTTGATGGCTACACCTTC.